This TCR beta chain was retrieved from a study of T cells after yellow fever vaccination. The study, taken as a whole, reports: Faster peaking, at day 5 versus 15, marked a secondary response that was weaker. Once the booster was given, most primary-vaccination clones reappeared, at roughly 96% for CD4 and over 70% for CD8.

The 5'RACE template-switching step produced TCR cDNA and added a universal primer site and UMIs. TCRdb ran MiXCR on the 5' RACE reads and lists one entry per CDR3 protein. Of about 360,000 distinct CDR3 sequences listed, around 6.5% were seen once; the top ten hold around 16%. This clonotype was counted many times. The antigen is not known. The CDR3 is made up of 12 amino acids. Germline loops: CDR1 MGHDK, CDR2 SYGVNS. V was shortened by 0 bases and J by 8 bases, with 5 bases between the two germline ends. This sequence joins TRBV25-1 and TRBJ2-1; D unresolved. This sequence was found in a man aged 25-45 years who received the YFV17D yellow fever vaccine. The sequenced sample was PBMCs, obtained 5 days after the yellow fever booster vaccination. The CDR3 loop is CASSEYVHEQFF. The CDR3 coding sequence is TGTGCCAGCAGTGAATACGTGCATGAGCAGTTCTTC.